Presented here are 18 T cell receptor beta chains from one specimen sequenced in a study of control samples from healthy donors and cancer patients. The method was immunoSEQ multiplex PCR; TCRdb's version includes in-frame clones alone and lacks a portion of them. Here the sample spans fewer than 120,000 clones, more than 75% being singletons. The sequenced sample consisted of PBMCs. These receptors were collected from a woman aged 55-70 years with lung cancer.

The chain carries TRBV7-6 and TRBJ2-3; no clear D gene. V shed 2 bases and J shed 1 base, with 4 bases lying between them. This CDR3 spans 13 amino acids. CDR1 and CDR2 (germline): SGHVS, FNYEAQ. The CDR3 DNA sequence: TGTGCCAGCAGCTTAACTGGCACAGATACGCAGTATTTT. Translation gives CASSLTGTDTQYF.

The gene calls are TRBV30 and TRBJ2-7, with TRBD2 as a possible D gene (6 bases). Between the trimmed V and J ends, which lost 3 bases and 6 bases, there was a span of 12 bases. This CDR3 is built from 12 residues. CDR1 and CDR2 from the germline V gene are GTSNPN and SVGIG (reference sequence). In DNA, the CDR3 is TGTGCCTGGAGGCCCGGGGGTGGCGAGCAGTACTTC. Protein: CAWRPGGGEQYF.

CDR3 region: CASSTVVASGGEQFF. CDR3 DNA sequence: TGCGCCAGCAGCACTGTGGTCGCTAGCGGGGGGGAGCAGTTCTTC. The chain uses TRBV5-1 and TRBJ2-1, with 11 positions matching TRBD2. The length of the CDR3 is 15 residues. After removal of 4 bases from V and 10 bases from J, the junction contained 10 bases not matched to a gene. The germline gives CDR1 SGHRS, CDR2 YFSETQ.

The rearrangement links TRBV7-9 to TRBJ2-3, with D possibly being TRBD2 (5 bases). The CDR3 sequence is 15 residues long. Trimming took off 5 bases at V and 0 bases at J, with 12 bases between the two ends. Germline-derived CDR1 and CDR2 are SEHNR and FQNEAQ (reference sequence). CDR3: CASSLVWTSTDTQYF. The CDR3 DNA sequence: TGTGCCAGCAGCCTTGTGTGGACTAGCACAGATACGCAGTATTTT.

The genes are TRBV29-1 and TRBJ2-1; D perhaps matches TRBD2 (5 bases). Germline values: CDR1 SQVTM, CDR2 ANQGSEA. V was clipped by 2 bases and J by 8 bases, with 7 bases between them. The length of the CDR3 is 11 residues. The CDR3 spells CSVERGHEQFF. The CDR3 nucleotides read TGCAGCGTTGAACGGGGTCATGAGCAGTTCTTC.

The chain employs TRBV7-9 and TRBJ1-6; unclear D gene. In germline, CDR1 is SEHNR, CDR2 FQNEAQ (reference sequence). The V and J ends lost 1 base and 12 bases respectively, with 7 bases between them. This CDR3 region has 12 residues. The CDR3 DNA reads as TGTGCCAGCAGCTTAGGTACGGGACCCCTCCACTTT. It specifies CASSLGTGPLHF.

This chain joins TRBV20-1 and TRBJ2-7, with D uncertain. The germline gives CDR1 DFQATT, CDR2 SNEGSKA (reference sequence). The CDR3 has 12 amino acids. Trimming removed 3 bases from V and 2 bases from J, with 8 bases in between. The CDR3 nucleotides are TGCAGTGCTAGTACGGCCCCCTACGAGCAGTACTTC. As protein: CSASTAPYEQYF.

J is TRBJ1-2 and V is TRBV7-9; TRBD1 agrees at 7 bases. The CDR3 consists of 14 residues. Germline CDR1 is SEHNR and CDR2 is FQNEAQ (reference sequence). Germline trimming cut 5 bases from V and 3 bases from J; bases unmatched to any gene: 6. As DNA, the CDR3 is TGTGCCAGCAGCCGAGGGGGCGTGGACTATGGCTACACCTTC. Residues: CASSRGGVDYGYTF.

The chain combines TRBV18 with TRBJ2-1; 9 nucleotides line up with TRBD1. V lost 3 bases to trimming and J lost 7 bases; unmatched junction nucleotides: 7. Germline lookup yields CDR1 KGHSH and CDR2 LQKENI. CDR3 length: 15 amino acids. The CDR3 loop is CASSPPATGGNEQFF. CDR3 in DNA: TGTGCCAGCTCACCCCCCGCGACAGGGGGGAATGAGCAGTTCTTC.

The chain employs TRBV28 and TRBJ2-5; 8 bases match TRBD2. CDR3 size: 15 residues. Germline V CDR1 and CDR2: MDHEN, SYDVKM. V lost 4 bases, J lost 2 bases, and 6 bases stayed unmatched. The CDR3 here is CASSSQTSAQETQYF. The CDR3 DNA is TGTGCCAGCAGTTCACAGACTAGCGCACAAGAGACCCAGTACTTC. Using reference TRBV28 and TRBJ2-5 for the parts outside the CDR3, the full variable domain is DVKVTQSSRYLVKRTGEKVFLECVQDMDHENMFWYRQDPGLGLRLIYFSYDVKMKEKGDIPEGYSVSREKKERFSLILESASTNQTSMYLCASSSQTSAQETQYFGPGTRLLVL.

The rearrangement joins TRBV7-3 to TRBJ2-1; 11 bases agree with TRBD2. The CDR3 loop spans 15 amino acids. Germline V gives CDR1 SGHTA, CDR2 FQGTGA. J lost 7 bases, V lost 4 bases, and 6 bases had no gene match. Here the CDR3 DNA reads TGTGCCAGCAGCTATCGACTAGCGGGAAGTAATGAGCAGTTCTTC. Encoded protein: CASSYRLAGSNEQFF.

This chain uses TRBV3-1 (or the pseudogene TRBV3-2) with TRBJ2-2; 7 positions match TRBD2. J was trimmed by 0 bases and V by 0 bases; bases with no gene match: 7. CDR1 LGHDT and CDR2 YNNKEL come from the germline V gene (reference sequence). The CDR3 totals 18 residues. The CDR3 DNA follows: TGTGCCAGCAGCCAAGAAGGGCTAGCGGACCCGAACACCGGGGAGCTGTTTTTT. It specifies CASSQEGLADPNTGELFF.

CDR3: CASSSWTATEAFF. The DNA for the CDR3 is TGTGCCAGCAGCTCCTGGACAGCCACTGAAGCTTTCTTT. The rearrangement joins TRBV5-4 to TRBJ1-1, with D perhaps TRBD1 (6 bases). The germline gives CDR1 SGHNT, CDR2 YYREEE (reference sequence). The CDR3 totals 13 residues. V lost 3 bases and J lost 4, with 10 bases in between.

The chain carries TRBV2 and TRBJ1-4; the D gene is possibly TRBD1 (6 bases). Germline V lookup: CDR1 SNHLY, CDR2 FYNNEI. V was cut by 6 bases and J by 0 bases, with 11 bases left in between. This CDR3 has 15 residues. CDR3 sequence reads: CASRGRTATNEKLFF. DNA of the CDR3: TGTGCCAGCAGGGGTAGGACAGCAACTAATGAAAAACTGTTTTTT.

The chain joins TRBV11-3 to TRBJ2-1, with 8 bases that match TRBD2. Germline V gene lookup returns CDR1 SGHNT and CDR2 YENEEA. The junction had 4 bases not matched to a gene; V was cut back by 1 base and J by 5 bases. The CDR3 consists of 15 residues. CDR3 nucleotide sequence: TGTGCCAGCAGCTTAGGTGCGGGGGGCGACAATGAGCAGTTCTTC. Protein sequence: CASSLGAGGDNEQFF.

V usage is TRBV12-3 or TRBV12-4 and J usage is TRBJ2-7; D unclear. This CDR3 has 11 amino acids. Between the trimmed V and J ends, which lost 4 bases and 7 bases, there was a span of 8 bases. CDR3 nucleotides: TGTGCCAGCAGTTACCTTCGGGAGCAGTACTTC. Its protein is CASSYLREQYF.

The rearrangement joins TRBV11-3 to TRBJ2-1; 8 nucleotides match TRBD2. The CDR3 is 16 residues long. CDR1 is SGHNT, CDR2 YENEEA, per germline. V was pared by 0 bases and J by 6 bases, with 7 bases of the junction left unmatched. CDR3 loop: CASSLDQSSGANEQFF. The CDR3 DNA reads TGTGCCAGCAGCTTAGATCAGAGTAGCGGGGCCAATGAGCAGTTCTTC. Variable domain in full (rest from reference TRBV11-3 and TRBJ2-1): EAGVVQSPRYKIIEKKQPVAFWCNPISGHNTLYWYLQNLGQGPELLIRYENEEAVDDSQLPKDRFSAERLKGVDSTLKIQPAELGDSAVYLCASSLDQSSGANEQFFGPGTRLTVL.

This clone occurred a few times. CDR3 in DNA: TGCAGCGTTGGGCAGGGGGAGGAGACCCAGTACTTC. Translating it yields CSVGQGEETQYF. V usage is TRBV29-1 and J usage is TRBJ2-5, with 7 bases lining up with TRBD1. V trimming: 4 bases; J trimming: 5 bases; junction bases outside the gene matches: 4. Germline V gives CDR1 SQVTM, CDR2 ANQGSEA. This CDR3 has 12 amino acids.